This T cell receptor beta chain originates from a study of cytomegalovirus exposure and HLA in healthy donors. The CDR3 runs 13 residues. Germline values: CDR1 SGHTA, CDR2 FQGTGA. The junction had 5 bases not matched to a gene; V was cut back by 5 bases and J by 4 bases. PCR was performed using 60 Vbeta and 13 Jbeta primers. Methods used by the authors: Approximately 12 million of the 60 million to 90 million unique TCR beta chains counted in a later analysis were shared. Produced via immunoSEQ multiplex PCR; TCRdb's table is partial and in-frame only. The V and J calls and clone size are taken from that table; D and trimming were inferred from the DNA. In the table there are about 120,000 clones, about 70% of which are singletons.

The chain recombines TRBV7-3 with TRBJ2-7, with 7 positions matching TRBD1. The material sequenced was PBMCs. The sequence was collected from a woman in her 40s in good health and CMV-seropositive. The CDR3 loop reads CASSPGTVYEQYF. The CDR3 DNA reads TGTGCCAGCAGCCCCGGGACAGTGTACGAGCAGTACTTC.